The present T cell receptor beta chain was sequenced within a study of CD8+CD57+ T cells in acquired aplastic anemia. On the study more broadly: Sorted CD4+ plus CD8+ cells gave DNA averaging 3.2 ug. Findings of the study overall: Patients and controls were found to share roughly 31 CD8+ CDR3 sequences. With respect to CD8+ Simpson's diversity, patients and controls did not differ significantly.

V lost 5 bases, J lost 5 bases, and 8 bases stayed unmatched. This CDR3 spans 14 amino acids. The germline V gene has CDR1 SGHVS and CDR2 FQNEAQ. As regards this clonotype: Its antigen remains unknown.

Genomic DNA acted as the template from which TCR beta VDJ combination and CDR3 sequence profiling were carried out. TCRdb ran MiXCR on the reads and lists one entry per CDR3 protein. The sample carries more than 100,000 distinct CDR3 sequences, over 45% recorded once. The TCR comes from a human donor in good health, serving as a control. Sample: sorted CD4+, CD8+, or CD8+CD57+ T cells (not recorded which) from PBMCs. The gene calls are TRBV7-8 and TRBJ2-7; 8 bases line up with TRBD1. The chain's CDR3 is CASSPDRGVDEQYF. CDR3 coding DNA: TGTGCCAGCAGCCCCGACAGGGGAGTCGACGAGCAGTACTTC. Looking up the rest from reference TRBV7-8 and TRBJ2-7 gives the full variable domain: GAGVSQSPRYKVAKRGQDVALRCDPISGHVSLFWYQQALGQGPEFLTYFQNEAQLDKSGLPSDRFFAERPEGSVSTLKIQRTQQEDSAVYLCASSPDRGVDEQYFGPGTRLTVT.